This T cell receptor beta chain was recorded in a study of response to subunit inactivated influenza vaccine. A single record per CDR3 protein comes from TCRdb applying MiXCR to the RT-PCR reads. The table has roughly 500,000 distinct CDR3 sequences, roughly 25% seen once; the top ten hold about 2.8%. This clonotype came up many times. These data also formed part of another study, on T cells expressing NK-cell markers. Per that study: Researchers built TCR beta cDNA using 5'RACE template switching with UMIs. The TCR beta repertoires were obtained from sorted CD3+CD56+NKG2C+, CD3+CD56+NKG2C- and CD3+CD56-NKG2C+ T cells.

This receptor was identified in a man between 45 and 60 years old who received an inactivated influenza vaccine. Sequencing used CD4+ T cells sorted from PBMCs, obtained 11 to 12 days after vaccination.

In DNA form, the CDR3 reads TGTGCCATCAGTCACGTGCGGGACAATGAGCAGTTCTTC. This translates into CAISHVRDNEQFF. The chain links TRBV10-3 to TRBJ2-1, with D perhaps matching TRBD2 (5 bases). This CDR3 is built from 13 residues. CDR1 ENHRY and CDR2 SYGVKD come from the germline V gene. Deletions cut 5 bases from V and 5 bases from J, with 10 bases between.